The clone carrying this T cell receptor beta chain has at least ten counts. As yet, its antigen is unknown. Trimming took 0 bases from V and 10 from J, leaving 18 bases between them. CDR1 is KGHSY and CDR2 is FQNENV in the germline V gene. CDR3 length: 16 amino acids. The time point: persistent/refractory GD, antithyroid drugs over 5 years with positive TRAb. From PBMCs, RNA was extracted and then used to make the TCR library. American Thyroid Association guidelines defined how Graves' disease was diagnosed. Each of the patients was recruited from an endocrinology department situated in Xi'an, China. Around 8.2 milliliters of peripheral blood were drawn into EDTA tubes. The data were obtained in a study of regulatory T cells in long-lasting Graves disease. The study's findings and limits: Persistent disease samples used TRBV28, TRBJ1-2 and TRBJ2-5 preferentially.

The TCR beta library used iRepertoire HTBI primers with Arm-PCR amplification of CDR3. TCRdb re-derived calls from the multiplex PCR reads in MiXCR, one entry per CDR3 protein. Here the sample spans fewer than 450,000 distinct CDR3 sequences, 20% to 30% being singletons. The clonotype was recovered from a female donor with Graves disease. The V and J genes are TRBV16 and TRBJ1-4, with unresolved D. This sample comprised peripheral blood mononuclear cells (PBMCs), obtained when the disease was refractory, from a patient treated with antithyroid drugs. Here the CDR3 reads CASSQSSPSVSGKLFF. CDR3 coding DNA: TGTGCCAGCAGCCAATCGTCGCCCAGCGTGAGTGGAAAACTGTTTTTT.